This T cell receptor (beta chain) is drawn from a study of T cell responses to AZD1222 COVID-19 vaccine. Overall study results and limits: Clonal diversity may have been underestimated, and the donors were mostly white British, with more females than males.

V lost 3 bases to trimming and J lost 4 bases; unmatched junction nucleotides: 3. This CDR3 has 14 amino acids. Germline V gives CDR1 LNHDA, CDR2 SQIVND (reference sequence). Notes on this clone: Antigen specificity is unknown.

Data came from immunoSEQ multiplex PCR; TCRdb stores just in-frame clones and leaves some out. The sample lists roughly 200,000 clones, 88% occurring once. The V call is TRBV19, the J call TRBJ1-5, with 7 bases aligning to TRBD1. The TCR sequence derives from an adult in good health. This specimen was peripheral blood, taken on day 0 of AZD1222 vaccination. CDR3 nucleotides: TGTGCCAGTAGTATGTCAGGGGGGAATCAGCCCCAGCATTTT. Translated, it gives CASSMSGGNQPQHF.